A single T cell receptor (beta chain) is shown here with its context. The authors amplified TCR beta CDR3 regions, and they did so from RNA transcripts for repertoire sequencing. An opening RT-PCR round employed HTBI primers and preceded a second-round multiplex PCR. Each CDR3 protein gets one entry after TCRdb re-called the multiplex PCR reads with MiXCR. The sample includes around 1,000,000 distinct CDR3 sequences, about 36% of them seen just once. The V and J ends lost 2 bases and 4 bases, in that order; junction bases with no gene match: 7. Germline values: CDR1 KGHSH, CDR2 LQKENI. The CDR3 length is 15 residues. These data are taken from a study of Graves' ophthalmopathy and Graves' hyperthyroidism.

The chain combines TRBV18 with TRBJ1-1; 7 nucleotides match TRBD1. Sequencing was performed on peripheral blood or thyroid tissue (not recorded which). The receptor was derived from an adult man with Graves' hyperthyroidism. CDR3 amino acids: CASSPTTGSLTEAFF. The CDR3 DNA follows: TGTGCCAGCTCACCAACGACAGGGTCTCTCACTGAAGCTTTCTTT.